This note documents a single T cell receptor beta chain sequence. TCRB CDR3 was amplified from 2 ug genomic DNA or less. Assay used: immunoSEQ multiplex PCR; TCRdb lists only in-frame clones, some missing. The repertoire consists of about 67,000 clones, with 65% to 90% occurring once and the leading ten covering 7% to 9%. These data are taken from a study of glioma-infiltrating T cells after dendritic cell vaccination. Study-wide context: Dendritic cell vaccine was injected intradermally three times, biweekly.

This CDR3 comprises 16 residues. Germline V gene data show CDR1 as SNHLY and CDR2 as FYNNEI. The V end was cut by 3 bases, the J end by 1 base, with 15 bases between. None of the glioblastoma patients had an isocitrate dehydrogenase mutation. The material sequenced was blood, taken before dendritic cell vaccination. The chain has TRBV2 and TRBJ1-2; D not resolved. This receptor was identified in a human donor with glioblastoma. CDR3 in amino acids: CASSDTGSSLNYGYTF. CDR3 sequence (DNA): TGTGCCAGCAGTGACACCGGGTCTTCCCTTAACTATGGCTACACCTTC. Variable domain in full (rest from reference TRBV2 and TRBJ1-2): EPEVTQTPSHQVTQMGQEVILRCVPISNHLYFYWYRQILGQKVEFLVSFYNNEISEKSEIFDDQFSVERPDGSNFTLKIRSTKLEDSAMYFCASSDTGSSLNYGYTFGSGTRLTVV.